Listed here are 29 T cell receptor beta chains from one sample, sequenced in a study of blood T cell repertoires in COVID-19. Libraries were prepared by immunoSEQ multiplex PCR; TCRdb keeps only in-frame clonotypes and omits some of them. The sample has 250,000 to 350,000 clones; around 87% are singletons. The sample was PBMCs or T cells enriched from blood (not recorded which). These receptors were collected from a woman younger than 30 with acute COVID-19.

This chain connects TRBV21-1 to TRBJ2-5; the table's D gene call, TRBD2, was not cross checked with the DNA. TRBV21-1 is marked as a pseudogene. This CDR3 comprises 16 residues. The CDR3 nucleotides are TGTGCCACTAAGGTAGCGGGAGGGGGGTGTAGGGAGACCCAGTACTTC. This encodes CATKVAGGGCRETQYF.

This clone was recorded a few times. Written as DNA, the CDR3 is TGTGCCAGCAGCCCCCGGTCCATCGGGGGGAATGAGCAGTTCTTC. As protein: CASSPRSIGGNEQFF. The chain couples TRBV7-2 to TRBJ2-1; 7 bases agree with TRBD2. The CDR3 has 15 amino acids. Germline trimming cut 5 bases from V and 7 bases from J; bases unmatched to any gene: 11. Germline CDR1 and CDR2: SGHTA and FQGNSA.

DNA for the CDR3: TGTGCCAGCAGTTCGGGACAGGACTATGGCTACACCTTC. This codes for CASSSGQDYGYTF. V and J are TRBV12-3 or TRBV12-4 and TRBJ1-2; 8 bases are a match to TRBD1. CDR3 length equals 13 residues. The junction had 1 base not matched to a gene; V was cut back by 4 bases and J by 3 bases.

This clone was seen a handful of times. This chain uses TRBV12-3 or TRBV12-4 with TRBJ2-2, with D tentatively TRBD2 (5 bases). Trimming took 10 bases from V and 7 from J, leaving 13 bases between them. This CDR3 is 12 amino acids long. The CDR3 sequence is CATREERGELFF. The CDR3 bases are TGTGCCACCCGGGAAGAGCGCGGGGAGCTGTTTTTT.

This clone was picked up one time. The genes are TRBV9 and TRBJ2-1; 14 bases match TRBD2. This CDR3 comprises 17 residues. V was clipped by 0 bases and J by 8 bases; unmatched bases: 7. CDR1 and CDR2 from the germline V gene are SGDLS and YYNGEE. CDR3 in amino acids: CASSVVDGTSGRDEQFF. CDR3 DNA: TGTGCCAGCAGCGTAGTAGACGGGACTAGCGGGAGAGATGAGCAGTTCTTC.

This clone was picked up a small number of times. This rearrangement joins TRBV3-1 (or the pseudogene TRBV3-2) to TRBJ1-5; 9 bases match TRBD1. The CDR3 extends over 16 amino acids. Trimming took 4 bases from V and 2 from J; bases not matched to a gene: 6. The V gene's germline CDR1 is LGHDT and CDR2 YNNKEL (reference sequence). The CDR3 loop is CASSRNNRGRNQPQHF. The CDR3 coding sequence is TGTGCCAGCAGCCGTAACAACAGGGGGCGCAATCAGCCCCAGCATTTT.

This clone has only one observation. The CDR3 DNA is TGTGCCAGCAGCTTAGGGGCCTCCCGGGGAAATGAGCAGTTCTTC. It encodes CASSLGASRGNEQFF. The chain links TRBV11-3 to TRBJ2-1, with D possibly matching TRBD2 (5 bases). The CDR3 is made up of 15 amino acids. V lost 1 base, J lost 7 bases, and 14 bases lay in between. Germline CDR1 and CDR2: SGHNT and YENEEA.

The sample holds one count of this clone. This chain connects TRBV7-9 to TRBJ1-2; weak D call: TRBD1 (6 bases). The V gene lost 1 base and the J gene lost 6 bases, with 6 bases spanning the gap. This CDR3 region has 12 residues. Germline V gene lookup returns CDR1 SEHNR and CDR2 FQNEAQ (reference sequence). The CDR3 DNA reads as TGTGCCAGCAGCTTAGGGACAGATGGCTACACCTTC. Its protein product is CASSLGTDGYTF.

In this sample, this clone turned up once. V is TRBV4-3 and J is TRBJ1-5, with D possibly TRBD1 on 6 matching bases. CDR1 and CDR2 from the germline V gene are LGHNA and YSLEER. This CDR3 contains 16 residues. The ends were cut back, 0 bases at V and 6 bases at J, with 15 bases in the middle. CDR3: CASSQDGGTSGQPQHF. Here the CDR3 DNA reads TGCGCCAGCAGCCAAGATGGGGGCACGTCAGGTCAGCCCCAGCATTTT.

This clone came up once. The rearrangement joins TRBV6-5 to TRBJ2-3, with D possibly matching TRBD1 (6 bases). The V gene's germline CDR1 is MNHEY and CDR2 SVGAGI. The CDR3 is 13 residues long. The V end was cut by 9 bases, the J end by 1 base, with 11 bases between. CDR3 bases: TGTGCCAGTGGACAGTTGGGCACAGATACGCAGTATTTT. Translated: CASGQLGTDTQYF.

The CDR3 is CATRPGQGYEQYF. For the CDR3, the DNA is TGTGCCACCCGACCGGGACAGGGCTACGAGCAGTACTTC. The chain couples TRBV10-3 to TRBJ2-7, with 9 nucleotides matching TRBD1. The germline CDR1 and CDR2 sequences are ENHRY and SYGVKD. The V gene end was trimmed by 10 bases and the J gene end by 3 bases; junction bases not matched to a gene: 7. The CDR3 has 13 residues.

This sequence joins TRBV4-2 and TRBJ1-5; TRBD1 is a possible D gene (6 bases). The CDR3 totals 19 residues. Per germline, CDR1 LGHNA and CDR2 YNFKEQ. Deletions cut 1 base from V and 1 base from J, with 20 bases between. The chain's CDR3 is CASSQGNRVDFGSNQPQHF. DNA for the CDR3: TGTGCCAGCAGCCAAGGTAACAGGGTGGACTTCGGAAGCAATCAGCCCCAGCATTTT.

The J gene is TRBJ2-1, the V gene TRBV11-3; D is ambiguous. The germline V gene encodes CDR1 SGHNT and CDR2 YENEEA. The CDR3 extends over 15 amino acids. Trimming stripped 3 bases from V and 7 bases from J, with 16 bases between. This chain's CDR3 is CASSFGPPAQNEQFF. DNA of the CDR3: TGTGCCAGCAGCTTTGGCCCGCCCGCACAAAATGAGCAGTTCTTC.

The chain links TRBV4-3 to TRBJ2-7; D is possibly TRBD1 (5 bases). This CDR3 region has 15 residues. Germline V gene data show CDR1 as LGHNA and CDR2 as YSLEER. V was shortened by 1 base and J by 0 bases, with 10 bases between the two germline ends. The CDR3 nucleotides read TGCGCCAGCAGCCAAGGACAGTTCAGCTCCTACGAGCAGTACTTC. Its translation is CASSQGQFSSYEQYF.

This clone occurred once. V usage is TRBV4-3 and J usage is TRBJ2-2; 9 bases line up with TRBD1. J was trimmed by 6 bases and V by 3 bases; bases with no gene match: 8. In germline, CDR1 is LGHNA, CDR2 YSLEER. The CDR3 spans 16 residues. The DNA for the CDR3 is TGCGCCAGCAGCCACGGACAGGGGTCGTTTCCCGGGGAGCTGTTTTTT. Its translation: CASSHGQGSFPGELFF.

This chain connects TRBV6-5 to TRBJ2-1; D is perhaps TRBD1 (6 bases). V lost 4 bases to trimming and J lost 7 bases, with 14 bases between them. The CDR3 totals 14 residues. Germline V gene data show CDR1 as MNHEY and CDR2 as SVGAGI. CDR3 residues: CASSLTPGQNEQFF. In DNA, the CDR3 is TGTGCCAGCAGTTTAACTCCGGGACAAAATGAGCAGTTCTTC.

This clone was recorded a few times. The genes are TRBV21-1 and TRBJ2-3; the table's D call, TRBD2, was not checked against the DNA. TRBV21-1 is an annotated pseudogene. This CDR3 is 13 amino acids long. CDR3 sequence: CASSKLPGDTQYF. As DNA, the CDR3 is TGTGCCAGCAGCAAACTCCCGGGGGATACGCAGTATTTT.

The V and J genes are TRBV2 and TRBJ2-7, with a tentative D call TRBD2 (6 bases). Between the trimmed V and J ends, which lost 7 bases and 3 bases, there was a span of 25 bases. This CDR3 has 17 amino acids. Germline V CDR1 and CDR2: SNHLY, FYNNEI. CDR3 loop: CASIGAGYQSSDYEQYF. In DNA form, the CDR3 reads TGTGCCAGCATTGGGGCGGGGTACCAATCCTCGGACTACGAGCAGTACTTC.

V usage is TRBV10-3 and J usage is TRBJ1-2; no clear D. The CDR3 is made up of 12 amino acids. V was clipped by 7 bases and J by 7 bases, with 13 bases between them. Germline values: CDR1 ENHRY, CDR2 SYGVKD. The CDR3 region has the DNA TGTGCCATCATTCGGGCCAGCGGTGGCTACACCTTC. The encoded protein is CAIIRASGGYTF.

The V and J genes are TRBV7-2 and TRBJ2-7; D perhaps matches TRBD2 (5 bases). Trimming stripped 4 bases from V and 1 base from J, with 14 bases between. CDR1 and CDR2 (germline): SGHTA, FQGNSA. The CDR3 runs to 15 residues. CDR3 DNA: TGTGCCAGCAGCTCGCGGACCTCGGGATCCTACGAGCAGTACTTC. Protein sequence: CASSSRTSGSYEQYF.

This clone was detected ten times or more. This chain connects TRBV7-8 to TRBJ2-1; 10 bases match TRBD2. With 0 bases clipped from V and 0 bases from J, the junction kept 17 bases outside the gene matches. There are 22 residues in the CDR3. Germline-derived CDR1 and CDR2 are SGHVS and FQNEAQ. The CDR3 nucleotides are TGTGCCAGCAGCTTAGCAATTCCTTTAGCGGGAGGACCAAGGAGCTCCTACAATGAGCAGTTCTTC. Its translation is CASSLAIPLAGGPRSSYNEQFF.

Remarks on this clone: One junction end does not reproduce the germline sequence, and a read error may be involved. CDR3: CASSLLSGEYSEQFF. The CDR3 nucleotides read TGTGCCAGCAGCTTACTTAGCGGGGAGTACAGTGAGCAGTTCTTC. The chain combines TRBV7-6 with TRBJ2-1; the match to TRBD2 covers 8 bases. Germline V gives CDR1 SGHVS, CDR2 FNYEAQ. The CDR3 totals 15 residues.

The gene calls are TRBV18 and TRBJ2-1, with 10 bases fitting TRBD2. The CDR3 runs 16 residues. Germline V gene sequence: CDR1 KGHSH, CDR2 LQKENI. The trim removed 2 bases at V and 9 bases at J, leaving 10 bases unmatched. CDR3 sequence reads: CASSPGTSVIQIEQFF. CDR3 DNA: TGTGCCAGCTCACCAGGGACTAGCGTGATACAAATTGAGCAGTTCTTC.

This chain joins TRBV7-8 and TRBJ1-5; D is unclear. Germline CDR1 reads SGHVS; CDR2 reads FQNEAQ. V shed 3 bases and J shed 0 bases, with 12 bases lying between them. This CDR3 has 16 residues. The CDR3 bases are TGTGCCAGCAGCTTCGAACAGAGATATAGCAATCAGCCCCAGCATTTT. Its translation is CASSFEQRYSNQPQHF.

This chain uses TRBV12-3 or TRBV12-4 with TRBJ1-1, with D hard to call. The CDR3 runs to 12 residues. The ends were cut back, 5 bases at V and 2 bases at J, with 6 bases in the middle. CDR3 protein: CASSIINTEAFF. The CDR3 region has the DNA TGTGCCAGCAGTATCATCAACACTGAAGCTTTCTTT.

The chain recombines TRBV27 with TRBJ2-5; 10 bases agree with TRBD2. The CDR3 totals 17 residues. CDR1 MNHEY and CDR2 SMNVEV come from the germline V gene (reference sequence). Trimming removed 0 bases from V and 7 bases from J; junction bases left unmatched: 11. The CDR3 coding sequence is TGTGCCAGCAGTTTATCCCTAGCGGGAGTGAATAAAGGGACCCAGTACTTC. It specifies CASSLSLAGVNKGTQYF.

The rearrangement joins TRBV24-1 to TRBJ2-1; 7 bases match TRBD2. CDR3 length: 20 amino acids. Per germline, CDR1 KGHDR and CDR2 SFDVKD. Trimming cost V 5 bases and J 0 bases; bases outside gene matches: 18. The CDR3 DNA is TGTGCCACCAGTGCCGGGACGTATAAGCGGGGTAGGGACTCCTACAATGAGCAGTTCTTC. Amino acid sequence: CATSAGTYKRGRDSYNEQFF.

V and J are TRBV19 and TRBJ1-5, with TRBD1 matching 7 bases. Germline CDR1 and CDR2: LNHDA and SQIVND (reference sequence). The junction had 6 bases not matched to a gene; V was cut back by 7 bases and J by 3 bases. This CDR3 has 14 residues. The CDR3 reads CASTTGQINQPQHF. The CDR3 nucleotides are TGTGCCAGTACTACGGGACAGATCAATCAGCCCCAGCATTTT.

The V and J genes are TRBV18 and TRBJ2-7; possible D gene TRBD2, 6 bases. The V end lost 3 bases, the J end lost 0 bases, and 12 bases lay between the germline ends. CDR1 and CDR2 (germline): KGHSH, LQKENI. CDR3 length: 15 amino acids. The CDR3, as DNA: TGTGCCAGCTCACCGCGGGACGGAAGCTCCTACGAGCAGTACTTC. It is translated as CASSPRDGSSYEQYF. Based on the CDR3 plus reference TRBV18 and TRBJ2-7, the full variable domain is NAGVMQNPRHLVRRRGQEARLRCSPMKGHSHVYWYRQLPEEGLKFMVYLQKENIIDESGMPKERFSAEFPKEGPSILRIQQVVRGDSAAYFCASSPRDGSSYEQYFGPGTRLTVT.